This TCR beta chain was sequenced during a study of cytotoxic CD8 clonotypes in ibrutinib-treated CLL. Study results and limitations: Exceeding age-matched healthy donors, baseline clonality also tracked the counts of circulating CD8+ T cells. Public clonotypes, found uncommonly, either contracted or stayed stable on treatment.

Profiling relied on immunoSEQ multiplex PCR, and the TCRdb table lists in-frame clones only, not all of them. Here the sample spans roughly 250,000 clones, around three quarters being singletons. Genomic DNA in a quantity of about 2.1 micrograms was derived from cryopreserved PBMCs for TCR beta libraries. This clone was seen a single time. Its antigen is unknown. The source was PBMCs, collected after 24 months of ibrutinib treatment. This clonotype was sampled from a human donor with chronic lymphocytic leukemia.

CDR3 bases: TGTGCCAGCAGCGGGGGGACCAGCTTTAATGAAAAACTGTTTTTT. Translated, it gives CASSGGTSFNEKLFF. This chain links TRBV5-4 with TRBJ1-4; D is possibly TRBD1 (5 bases). The length of the CDR3 is 15 residues. Germline loops: CDR1 SGHNT, CDR2 YYREEE (reference sequence). V gave up 4 bases and J gave up 4 bases, with 14 bases separating them.